This is a list of T cell receptor beta chains from one sample in a study of PD-1 blockade in classical Hodgkin lymphoma. Measured with immunoSEQ multiplex PCR; TCRdb has only the in-frame clones, and not every one. The sample lists 15,000 to 20,000 clones; approximately 62% were seen once. The sequenced sample was peripheral blood mononuclear cells (PBMCs), obtained before the fourth cycle of nivolumab. The receptor set was obtained from a human donor with classical Hodgkin lymphoma. Each CDR3 is given with its conserved first and last residue. The D gene is left open where the match is weak. The size of a clone is reported for some rows only, either as once, few or many, or as a class for expanded clones.

-,-,TRBV7-9,TRBJ2-7,TGTGCCAGCAGCCGGACGACCTACGAGCAGTACTTC,CASSRTTYEQYF
TRBD1,medium-sized,TRBV29-1,TRBJ2-5,TGCAGCGTCACCGGGACAGGGGGCCAAGAGACCCAGTACTTC,CSVTGTGGQETQYF
-,-,TRBV6-5,TRBJ1-4,TGTGCCAGCAGTTATAGTCGAACTAATGAAAAACTGTTTTTT,CASSYSRTNEKLFF
-,few,TRBV9,TRBJ1-4,TGTGCCAGCAGCGTAGAGGGGGGAGGTGAAAAACTGTTTTTT,CASSVEGGGEKLFF
TRBD2,few,TRBV19,TRBJ2-1,TGTGCCAGTAGTATCCTTCTAGCGGGAGGGGGATTTTACAATGAGCAGTTCTTC,CASSILLAGGGFYNEQFF
-,-,TRBV16,TRBJ1-5,TGTGCCAGCAGCCAAAACCCCCAAACGATTAATAGCAATCAGCCCCAGCATTTT,CASSQNPQTINSNQPQHF
TRBD1,-,TRBV9,TRBJ1-4,TGTGCCAGCAGCGTAGACGGACAGGATGAAAAACTGTTTTTT,CASSVDGQDEKLFF
TRBD1,few,TRBV19,TRBJ1-5,TGTGCCAGTAGCAGGACAGGGGGCGGACAGCCCCAGCATTTT,CASSRTGGGQPQHF
TRBD1,-,TRBV5-1,TRBJ1-1,TGCGCCAGCAGCCCGGGACAGGGAACTGAAGCTTTCTTT,CASSPGQGTEAFF
-,-,TRBV5-1,TRBJ2-3,TGCGCCAGCAGCTTGGGTGCTCGGGGTCCCACAGATACGCAGTATTTT,CASSLGARGPTDTQYF
-,few,TRBV27,TRBJ1-1,TGTGCCAGCAGTTTAGTCTTGTACACTGAAGCTTTCTTT,CASSLVLYTEAFF
TRBD1,-,TRBV5-5,TRBJ2-5,TGTGCCAGCAGCCTTGGGACAGTCCAAGAGACCCAGTACTTC,CASSLGTVQETQYF
-,few,TRBV30,TRBJ1-2,TGTGCCTGGGCAGGGTCAGCTAACTATGGCTACACCTTC,CAWAGSANYGYTF
TRBD1,-,TRBV18,TRBJ2-3,TGTGCCAGCTCACCACGGGGACAGGCCAGAACAGATACGCAGTATTTT,CASSPRGQARTDTQYF
TRBD2,-,TRBV6-6,TRBJ2-2,TGTGCCAGCAGACCCCCTAGCGGGAGCCACACCGGGGAGCTGTTTTTT,CASRPPSGSHTGELFF
-,-,TRBV2,TRBJ2-3,TGTGCCAGCGAGTGGGCAGGGAATGAAGCAGATACGCAGTATTTT,CASEWAGNEADTQYF